This TCR beta chain came from a study of blood T cells in healthy people across ages. A sample-barcoded 5' primer and a J-beta primer mix were used in a second PCR of about 7 to 12 cycles. TCRdb reprocessed the 5' RACE reads via MiXCR and lists one record per CDR3 protein. Among approximately 760,000 distinct CDR3 sequences listed, 20% to 25% were seen once. The CDR3 has 15 amino acids. The J segment lost 7 bases and the V segment lost 0 bases, leaving 6 bases of the junction unmatched. Germline V gene data show CDR1 as SGHRS and CDR2 as YFSETQ. These data are also associated with another study on T cells of mothers and their children.

Source material: blood. The source is a boy aged 5-17 years in good health. V gene TRBV5-1 combines with J gene TRBJ1-4, with 7 bases lining up with TRBD1. CDR3 nucleotides: TGCGCCAGCAGCTTGGATAACAGGGGATCTGAAAAACTGTTTTTT. Residues: CASSLDNRGSEKLFF.